The 27 T cell receptor beta chains below come from one sample, sequenced in a study of OX40 agonist ivuxolimab in advanced cancers. Some clones are missing from TCRdb's copy, which holds only in-frame ones; the method was immunoSEQ multiplex PCR. The table records about 62,000 clones, about 83% of them present only once. The sample was CD4+ or CD8+ T cells sorted from blood, taken in a trial of the OX40 agonist ivuxolimab. The receptors were gathered from an adult with an advanced solid tumor such as melanoma, head and neck, liver or kidney cancer.

The chain couples TRBV9 to TRBJ2-5, with D perhaps TRBD1 (5 bases). From germline, CDR1 is SGDLS and CDR2 YYNGEE. CDR3 length: 16 residues. Trimming stripped 0 bases from V and 3 bases from J, with 15 bases between. DNA for the CDR3: TGTGCCAGCAGCGTAGATGGGGCCCCCTCCAAAGAGACCCAGTACTTC. Translating gives CASSVDGAPSKETQYF.

As DNA, the CDR3 is TGTGCCAGCAGCTTAGGGATCTCTGGAAACACCATATATTTT. It specifies CASSLGISGNTIYF. This chain uses TRBV7-8 with TRBJ1-3; no definite D call. CDR3 length equals 14 residues. Germline V gene data show CDR1 as SGHVS and CDR2 as FQNEAQ. Trimming stripped 1 base from V and 0 bases from J, with 4 bases between.

Details on this clone: The junction differs from germline at one of its ends, possibly a read error. V is TRBV19 and J is TRBJ1-1; 7 nucleotides align to TRBD1. From germline, CDR1 is LNHDA and CDR2 SQIVND (reference sequence). This CDR3 has 11 residues. The CDR3 DNA reads TGTGCCAGTAGTATCGGGGGACAGTGGGCGTTT. It translates to CASSIGGQWAF. The variable domain in full, completed from reference TRBV19 and TRBJ1-1, reads DGGITQSPKYLFRKEGQNVTLSCEQNLNHDAMYWYRQDPGQGLRLIYYSQIVNDFQKGDIAEGYSVSREKKESFPLTVTSAQKNPTAFYLCASSIGGQWAFGQGTRLTVV.

The rearrangement joins TRBV5-1 to TRBJ2-6, with no clear D. The V and J ends lost 0 bases and 0 bases respectively, with 4 bases between them. Germline V lookup: CDR1 SGHRS, CDR2 YFSETQ. The CDR3 is made up of 15 amino acids. DNA of the CDR3: TGCGCCAGCAGCTTGGTACTCTCTGGGGCCAACGTCCTGACTTTC. Its translation: CASSLVLSGANVLTF.

V gene TRBV30 combines with J gene TRBJ2-7; 8 bases line up with TRBD2. V lost 8 bases to trimming and J lost 2 bases; unmatched junction nucleotides: 5. Germline CDR1 reads GTSNPN; CDR2 reads SVGIG (reference sequence). CDR3 length: 12 residues. This chain's CDR3 is CAGGLGPYEQYF. CDR3 sequence (DNA): TGTGCCGGGGGACTAGGTCCCTACGAGCAGTACTTC.

The chain uses TRBV6-1 and TRBJ1-2; D perhaps matches TRBD1 (6 bases). CDR3 length: 15 residues. Looked up from germline, CDR1 is MNHNS and CDR2 is SASEGT. The ends were cut back, 0 bases at V and 4 bases at J, with 12 bases in the middle. The CDR3 here is CASSEAGQSFYGYTF. DNA of the CDR3: TGTGCCAGCAGTGAAGCCGGACAGAGCTTCTATGGCTACACCTTC.

V is TRBV7-2 and J is TRBJ2-1; the D is unclear. Germline V gene data show CDR1 as SGHTA and CDR2 as FQGNSA. Trimming shortened V by 2 bases and J by 6 bases, and 20 bases separated the two germline ends. The CDR3 loop spans 17 amino acids. The CDR3 nucleotides are TGTGCCAGCAGCTTAATGGGCACGAGATTCGTTAGCAATGAGCAGTTCTTC. Its translation is CASSLMGTRFVSNEQFF.

The chain recombines TRBV5-1 with TRBJ1-1; 7 bases match TRBD1. This CDR3 is 13 amino acids long. J lost 4 bases, V lost 4 bases, and 4 bases had no gene match. From germline, CDR1 is SGHRS and CDR2 YFSETQ. CDR3 amino acids: CASSPQGVTEAFF. For the CDR3, the DNA is TGCGCCAGCAGCCCGCAGGGGGTCACTGAAGCTTTCTTT.

V and J are TRBV9 and TRBJ2-6; maybe TRBD1 (6 bases). CDR3 length equals 17 residues. V was clipped by 4 bases and J by 1 base, with 15 bases between them. The germline V gene encodes CDR1 SGDLS and CDR2 YYNGEE. CDR3 sequence reads: CASSPHLDSSGANVLTF. DNA for the CDR3: TGTGCCAGCAGCCCCCACTTGGACAGTTCTGGGGCCAACGTCCTGACTTTC.

The genes are TRBV11-3 and TRBJ1-1; D is ambiguous. The CDR3 totals 14 residues. The germline V gene encodes CDR1 SGHNT and CDR2 YENEEA. Deletions cut 5 bases from V and 3 bases from J, with 13 bases between. The CDR3 is CASSLRQGDTEAFF. DNA of the CDR3: TGTGCCAGCAGCCTACGACAAGGCGACACTGAAGCTTTCTTT. Full variable domain (outside the CDR3, taken from reference TRBV11-3 and TRBJ1-1): EAGVVQSPRYKIIEKKQPVAFWCNPISGHNTLYWYLQNLGQGPELLIRYENEEAVDDSQLPKDRFSAERLKGVDSTLKIQPAELGDSAVYLCASSLRQGDTEAFFGQGTRLTVV.

There are a few counts of this clone. This chain joins TRBV10-3 and TRBJ1-2, with D perhaps matching TRBD1 (5 bases). V lost 4 bases and J 4 bases, leaving 7 bases between the germline ends. The CDR3 has 12 amino acids. CDR1 ENHRY and CDR2 SYGVKD come from the germline V gene. The CDR3 sequence is CAISGDGYGYTF. In nucleotides, the CDR3 is TGTGCCATCAGTGGGGACGGCTATGGCTACACCTTC.

A note on this clone: One end of the junction does not line up with germline, which may come from a read error. The chain carries TRBV4-2 and TRBJ2-1; D is ambiguous. The CDR3 consists of 15 residues. CDR1 and CDR2 from the germline V gene are LGHNA and YNFKEQ. CDR3 nucleotides: TGTGCCAGCAGCCAAGAGGAGTCGGCAGCGAAGACGACGATCTTC. Amino acids: CASSQEESAAKTTIF.

V is TRBV11-1 and J is TRBJ1-2, with D perhaps matching TRBD1 (5 bases). Germline V gene data show CDR1 as SGHAT and CDR2 as FQDESV (reference sequence). CDR3 length equals 17 residues. V lost 5 bases, J lost 4 bases, and 23 bases lay in between. Here the CDR3 DNA reads TGTGCCAGCAGCGGCCTAGGGGCAGGTCAAGGTGGCTATGGCTACACCTTC. Protein sequence: CASSGLGAGQGGYGYTF.

The chain recombines TRBV6-1 with TRBJ1-5; D uncertain. V lost 8 bases and J 0 bases, leaving 11 bases between the germline ends. Germline-derived CDR1 and CDR2 are MNHNS and SASEGT. The CDR3 covers 14 residues. CDR3 DNA: TGTGCCAGCGAATCGGGCATTAGCAATCAGCCCCAGCATTTT. Its translation is CASESGISNQPQHF.

CDR3 in DNA: TGTGCCAGCAGCCCCCGGACAGGGGACTACGAGCAGTACTTC. Protein product: CASSPRTGDYEQYF. J is TRBJ2-7 and V is TRBV5-4; 9 nucleotides align to TRBD1. Germline-derived CDR1 and CDR2 are SGHNT and YYREEE (reference sequence). The CDR3 runs 14 residues. The ends lost 4 bases at V and 3 bases at J; junction bases unmatched: 5.

Here the CDR3 reads CASSPNRGGETDTQYF. The CDR3, as DNA: TGTGCCAGCAGCCCAAACAGGGGGGGAGAGACAGATACGCAGTATTTT. The chain combines TRBV14 with TRBJ2-3; D might be TRBD1 (8 bases). The CDR3 length is 16 residues. In germline, CDR1 is SGHDN, CDR2 FVKESK. V was cut by 4 bases and J by 3 bases, with 17 bases left in between.

The chain combines TRBV9 with TRBJ2-5; weak D call: TRBD2 (5 bases). The length of the CDR3 is 15 residues. V shed 0 bases and J shed 1 base, with 10 bases lying between them. Per germline, CDR1 SGDLS and CDR2 YYNGEE. CDR3 in amino acids: CASSVAGIPQETQYF. The CDR3 DNA sequence: TGTGCCAGCAGCGTAGCGGGAATTCCCCAAGAGACCCAGTACTTC.

The rearrangement links TRBV27 to TRBJ1-1; D not resolved. In germline, CDR1 is MNHEY, CDR2 SMNVEV (reference sequence). V was clipped by 8 bases and J by 9 bases, with 13 bases between them. The CDR3 has 11 amino acids. CDR3: CASWNLRQAFF. The CDR3 nucleotides are TGTGCCAGCTGGAACCTTAGGCAAGCTTTCTTT.

The rearrangement joins TRBV5-1 to TRBJ2-7, with a weak D call TRBD2 (5 bases). The CDR3 loop spans 16 amino acids. The germline V and J ends were trimmed by 0 bases and 7 bases, with 20 bases remaining between them. Per germline, CDR1 SGHRS and CDR2 YFSETQ. CDR3 sequence reads: CASSLAAWQGGQEQYF. CDR3 DNA sequence: TGCGCCAGCAGCTTGGCCGCTTGGCAAGGCGGGCAGGAGCAGTACTTC.

The chain joins TRBV5-8 to TRBJ1-2; a possible D gene is TRBD1 (6 bases). CDR3 length: 16 residues. Trimming took 4 bases from V and 4 from J, leaving 20 bases between them. Germline V lookup: CDR1 SGHTS, CDR2 YDEGEE. The CDR3 region has the DNA TGTGCCAGCAGCCGCCGAACAGGGATTCGGGTCTATGGCTACACCTTC. It codes for CASSRRTGIRVYGYTF.

The chain links TRBV7-9 to TRBJ1-5, with D perhaps TRBD1 (5 bases). Germline CDR1 and CDR2: SEHNR and FQNEAQ (reference sequence). The CDR3 runs 16 residues. Deletions cut 0 bases from V and 5 bases from J, with 14 bases between. The CDR3 nucleotides read TGTGCCAGCAGCTTAGCGGGGGGGGGAAGTCATCAGCCCCAGCATTTT. Its protein product is CASSLAGGGSHQPQHF.

V usage is TRBV6-5 and J usage is TRBJ1-1, with TRBD1 as a possible D gene (5 bases). Trimming pared 5 bases from V and 1 base from J, leaving 14 bases between. This CDR3 region has 15 residues. The germline CDR1 and CDR2 sequences are MNHEY and SVGAGI. CDR3 protein: CASSPLGAGNTEAFF. DNA for the CDR3: TGTGCCAGCAGTCCCCTTGGGGCAGGGAACACTGAAGCTTTCTTT.

The rearrangement uses TRBV18 and TRBJ2-1; possible D gene TRBD1, 6 bases. Germline CDR1 reads KGHSH; CDR2 reads LQKENI. This CDR3 region has 15 residues. V shed 0 bases and J shed 8 bases, with 14 bases lying between them. DNA of the CDR3: TGTGCCAGCTCACCACCCTTACAGGGTTTCGATGAGCAGTTCTTC. It translates to CASSPPLQGFDEQFF.

This chain uses TRBV5-6 with TRBJ2-7, with 8 bases identical to TRBD2. With 4 bases clipped from V and 0 bases from J, the junction kept 3 bases outside the gene matches. The V gene's germline CDR1 is SGHDT and CDR2 YYEEEE. The CDR3 has 14 residues. The CDR3 protein is CASSDSGISYEQYF. CDR3 DNA: TGTGCCAGCAGCGATAGCGGGATCTCCTACGAGCAGTACTTC. The complete variable domain, with remaining parts taken from reference TRBV5-6 and TRBJ2-7, reads DAGVTQSPTHLIKTRGQQVTLRCSPKSGHDTVSWYQQALGQGPQFIFQYYEEEERQRGNFPDRFSGHQFPNYSSELNVNALLLGDSALYLCASSDSGISYEQYFGPGTRLTVT.

V gene TRBV18 combines with J gene TRBJ2-5; 8 nucleotides agree with TRBD1. Per the germline V gene, CDR1 is KGHSH and CDR2 is LQKENI. V trimming: 2 bases; J trimming: 5 bases; junction bases outside the gene matches: 10. The CDR3 extends over 16 amino acids. This CDR3 reads CASSPTDRGNSETQYF. For the CDR3, the DNA is TGTGCCAGCTCACCAACCGACAGGGGCAACTCCGAGACCCAGTACTTC.

The chain joins TRBV9 to TRBJ1-4; TRBD1 matches at 10 bases. Germline lookup yields CDR1 SGDLS and CDR2 YYNGEE. Trimming took 4 bases from V and 8 from J; bases not matched to a gene: 8. This CDR3 has 15 residues. The CDR3 region has the DNA TGTGCCAGCAGCACCACGACAGGGGGCTTAGAAAAACTGTTTTTT. Residues: CASSTTTGGLEKLFF.

This clone is a singleton in its sample. J is TRBJ1-4 and V is TRBV21-1; the table names TRBD1, a call not compared with the DNA. TRBV21-1 is flagged as a pseudogene. CDR3 length: 13 amino acids. The CDR3 is CAINRGLNEKLFF. DNA of the CDR3: TGTGCCATCAACAGGGGATTAAATGAAAAACTGTTTTTT.